This is a list of T cell receptor beta chains from one sample in a study of monozygotic twins with inflammatory bowel disease. TCRdb re-called the 5' RACE reads and catalogs CDR3 proteins one per entry, DNA excluded. This table holds around 380,000 distinct CDR3 sequences. Sequenced input: blood. These receptors all come from a human donor with ulcerative colitis or Crohn's disease, or a healthy co-twin of an affected twin (not recorded which). The CDR3 runs from the conserved cysteine through the conserved F or W.

V gene	J gene	CDR3 protein
TRBV19	TRBJ1-1	CATGRLMNTEAFF
TRBV7-9	TRBJ1-4	CASSPGQGNGEKLFF
TRBV7-9	TRBJ1-4	CASSPLGTTNEKLFF
TRBV7-2	TRBJ1-1	CASSSTGGTTEAFF
TRBV24-1	TRBJ2-4	CATSDSGAVFGGGIQYF
TRBV20-1	TRBJ2-7	CSASRRDKDYEQYF
TRBV5-1	TRBJ1-2	CASSPGITGDGGYTF
TRBV6-1	TRBJ1-5	CASRVTNQPQHF
TRBV5-4	TRBJ1-4	CASSADIIGEKLFF
TRBV12-3/TRBV12-4	TRBJ2-7	CASMRRGSNEQYF
TRBV5-6	TRBJ2-3	CASSDEGRGYTDTQYF
TRBV15	TRBJ2-1	CATSRESSSYNEQFF
TRBV7-2	TRBJ1-2	CASSPQATSNYGYTF
TRBV28	TRBJ2-5	CASHSPGLQETQYF
TRBV7-2	TRBJ1-5	CASSFSGAPQPQHF
TRBV11-3	TRBJ2-1	CASSTRAGAEQFF
TRBV4-3	TRBJ2-2	CASSHGTSGRANTGELFF
TRBV18	TRBJ2-3	CASSPPGGRLDTQYF
TRBV7-2	TRBJ2-1	CASSVSPAGGRDNEQFF